Following are 3 T cell receptor beta chains from one sample sequenced in a study of blood T cell repertoires in COVID-19. Assay: immunoSEQ multiplex PCR; the TCRdb copy retains only in-frame clones and omits some. The repertoire holds about 410,000 clones, with about nine tenths as singletons. Input material: peripheral blood. These receptors all stem from a woman in her twenties or thirties with active or convalescent COVID-19.

CDR3 loop: CASSTGVSNSPLHF. Here the CDR3 DNA reads TGTGCCAGCAGTACAGGGGTTTCGAATTCACCCCTCCACTTT. The chain recombines TRBV11-3 with TRBJ1-6, with 7 positions matching TRBD1. Looked up from germline, CDR1 is SGHNT and CDR2 is YENEEA. The CDR3 has 14 residues. V dropped 6 bases and J dropped 7; count of bases not matched to a gene: 6.

The genes are TRBV4-1 and TRBJ1-3; weak D call: TRBD1 (6 bases). The CDR3 spans 17 residues. Germline-derived CDR1 and CDR2 are MGHRA and YSYEKL. V shed 0 bases and J shed 3 bases, with 15 bases lying between them. CDR3 in amino acids: CASSQEESRGVGNTIYF. The CDR3, as DNA: TGCGCCAGCAGCCAAGAGGAGTCCAGGGGCGTTGGAAACACCATATATTTT.

J is TRBJ2-7 and V is TRBV19; the match to TRBD2 covers 13 bases. The germline gives CDR1 LNHDA, CDR2 SQIVND (reference sequence). V lost 4 bases and J lost 5; bases outside the gene matches: 5. CDR3 size: 15 residues. CDR3 bases: TGTGCCAGTAGTACATCACTAGCGGGAGGGCACGAGCAGTACTTC. It encodes CASSTSLAGGHEQYF.